This T cell receptor (beta chain) appears in the sequencing data of a study of early T cells in non-severe SARS-CoV-2 infection. Study in general: RNA in bulk from unsorted whole blood was sequenced, and chains were unpaired.

In TCRdb, the 5' RACE reads were re-called with MiXCR into one record per CDR3 protein. The sample shows about 71,000 distinct CDR3 sequences, roughly an eighth of them seen only once. About this clonotype: Its antigen remains unknown.

The study, taken as a whole, reports: Matching results from VDJdb favored anti-spike CD8 responses, leaving private and CD4 specificities undetected.

Per germline, CDR1 SQVTM and CDR2 ANQGSEA. The CDR3 covers 10 residues. The sample was whole blood. The chain combines TRBV29-1 with TRBJ2-7; D possibly corresponds to TRBD1 (6 bases). This clonotype originated in an adult who was a healthcare worker with PCR-confirmed SARS-CoV-2 infection or an uninfected control (not recorded which). This chain's CDR3 is CSEGVYEQYF. The CDR3 bases are TGCAGTGAGGGGGTCTACGAGCAGTACTTC.